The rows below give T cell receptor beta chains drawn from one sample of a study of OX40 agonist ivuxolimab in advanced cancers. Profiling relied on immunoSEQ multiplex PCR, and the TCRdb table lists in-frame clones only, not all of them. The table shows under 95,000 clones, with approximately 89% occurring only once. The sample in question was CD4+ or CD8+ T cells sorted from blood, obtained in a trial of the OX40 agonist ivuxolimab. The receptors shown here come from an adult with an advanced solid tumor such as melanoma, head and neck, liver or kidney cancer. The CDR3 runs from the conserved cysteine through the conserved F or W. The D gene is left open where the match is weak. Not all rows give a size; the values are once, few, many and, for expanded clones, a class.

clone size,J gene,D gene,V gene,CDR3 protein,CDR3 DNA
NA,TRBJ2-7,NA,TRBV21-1,CASSKLGGSEQYF,TGTGCCAGCAGCAAACTGGGGGGGAGTGAGCAGTACTTC
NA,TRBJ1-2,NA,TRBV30,CAWTPGTPLDGYTF,TGTGCCTGGACCCCGGGGACACCCTTGGACGGCTACACCTTC
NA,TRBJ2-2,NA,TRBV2,CASSENRLDYTGELFF,TGTGCCAGCAGTGAAAACAGGCTTGATTACACCGGGGAGCTGTTTTTT
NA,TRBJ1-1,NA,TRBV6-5,CASSYSRNSPEAFF,TGTGCCAGCAGTTACTCTCGGAACAGCCCGGAGGCTTTCTTT
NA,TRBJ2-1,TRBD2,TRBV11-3,CASSPHQLAWQFF,TGTGCCAGCAGCCCGCATCAACTAGCGTGGCAGTTCTTC
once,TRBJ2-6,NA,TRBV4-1,CASSQTQGSGANVLTF,TGCGCCAGCAGCCAGACACAGGGCTCTGGGGCCAACGTCCTGACTTTC
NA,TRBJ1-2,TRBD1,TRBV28,CASRSGQLYGYTF,TGTGCCAGCAGGTCGGGACAGCTCTATGGCTACACCTTC
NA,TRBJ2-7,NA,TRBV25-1,CASKNGYEQYF,TGTGCCAGCAAGAATGGGTACGAGCAGTACTTC
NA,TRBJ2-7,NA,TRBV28,CASSPSRSSHEQYF,TGTGCCAGCAGCCCCTCCCGGAGCTCCCACGAGCAGTACTTC
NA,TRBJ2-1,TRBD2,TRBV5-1,CASSLAPGSGGFNEQFF,TGCGCCAGCAGCTTGGCACCGGGGAGCGGGGGTTTCAATGAGCAGTTCTTC
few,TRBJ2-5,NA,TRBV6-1,CATGPPRPIQETQYF,TGTGCCACCGGCCCCCCTAGACCGATCCAAGAGACCCAGTACTTC
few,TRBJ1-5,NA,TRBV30,CAWGVNSNQPQHF,TGTGCCTGGGGGGTGAATAGCAATCAGCCCCAGCATTTT
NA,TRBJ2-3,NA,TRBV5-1,CASSLGGNRDTDTQYF,TGCGCCAGCAGCTTGGGGGGAAACCGGGATACAGATACGCAGTATTTT
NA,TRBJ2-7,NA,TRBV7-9,CASSLAAVGEQYF,TGTGCCAGCAGCTTAGCGGCTGTGGGAGAGCAGTACTTC
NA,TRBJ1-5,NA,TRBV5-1,CASSPGHINSNQPQHF,TGCGCCAGCAGCCCAGGACACATTAATAGCAATCAGCCCCAGCATTTT
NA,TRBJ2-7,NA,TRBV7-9,CASSMESAGYEQYF,TGTGCCAGCAGCATGGAGTCGGCTGGCTACGAGCAGTACTTC
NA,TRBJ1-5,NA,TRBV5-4,CASSLEVAENQPQHF,TGTGCCAGCAGCTTGGAGGTGGCAGAGAATCAGCCCCAGCATTTT
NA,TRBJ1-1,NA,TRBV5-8,CASSFRQMNTEAFF,TGTGCCAGCAGCTTTCGACAGATGAACACTGAAGCTTTCTTT
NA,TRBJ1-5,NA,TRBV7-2,CASKPGGDFNQPQHF,TGTGCCAGCAAACCGGGGGGGGACTTCAATCAGCCCCAGCATTTT